This is a list of T cell receptor beta chains from one sample in a study of blood T cell repertoires in COVID-19. Produced via immunoSEQ multiplex PCR; TCRdb's table is partial and in-frame only. The data hold tens of thousands of clones, with 88% observed a single time. What was sequenced was peripheral blood. The source is a human donor in a cohort sampled during active COVID-19. CDR3s include the opening cysteine and the closing phenylalanine or tryptophan. Not all rows give a size; the values are once, few, many and, for expanded clones, a class.

>TRBV6-6|NA|TRBJ1-2
CASSRADRNANYGYTF
>TRBV9|once|TRBJ1-3
CASNVGHSGNTIYF
>TRBV7-2|NA|TRBJ1-6
CASSLEGRANSPLHF
>TRBV28|NA|TRBJ1-5
CASSLGTARGQPQHF
>TRBV12-3/TRBV12-4|NA|TRBJ1-1
CASSPDRDEAFF
>TRBV28|NA|TRBJ1-4
CASSLGVGHEKLFF
>TRBV4-1|NA|TRBJ1-6
CASRTSQGSYNSPLHF
>TRBV19|NA|TRBJ2-3
CASRHPGLAGAADTQYF
>TRBV19|NA|TRBJ1-4
CASSAITRGTNEKLFF
>TRBV7-6|NA|TRBJ1-4
CASSLRQGLNEKLFF
>TRBV19|NA|TRBJ2-5
CASSIGGTDQETQYF
>TRBV6-5|NA|TRBJ2-3
CASSQFGTKGDTQYF
>TRBV2|NA|TRBJ2-1
CASSLAGATANEQFF
>TRBV5-4|NA|TRBJ2-1
CASSLLAGQGDNEQFF
>TRBV5-6|NA|TRBJ2-5
CASSLASQETQYF
>TRBV5-1|NA|TRBJ2-1
CASSDGTSSYNEQFF